Listed here are 21 T cell receptor beta chains from one sample, sequenced in a study of shared clonotypes between healthy human individuals. The protocol was immunoSEQ multiplex PCR, while the TCRdb copy is restricted to in-frame clones and leaves out a portion. Among 400,000 to 600,000 clones listed, roughly three quarters were seen once. The sequenced sample consisted of PBMCs. These receptors all come from a woman aged 40-49 years in good health. Some clones in this sample may be carry-over from other donors' samples.

The chain recombines TRBV5-8 with TRBJ1-2; tentative D call: TRBD1 (5 bases). The germline V gene has CDR1 SGHTS and CDR2 YDEGEE. V was clipped by 4 bases and J by 4 bases, with 17 bases between them. The CDR3 length is 15 residues. The DNA for the CDR3 is TGTGCCAGCAGCCTCCAGGACACTTTTTCCTATGGCTACACCTTC. Amino acids: CASSLQDTFSYGYTF. Combining the CDR3 with reference TRBV5-8 and TRBJ1-2 gives the whole variable domain EAGVTQSPTHLIKTRGQQATLRCSPISGHTSVYWYQQALGLGLQFLLWYDEGEERNRGNFPPRFSGRQFPNYSSELNVNALELEDSALYLCASSLQDTFSYGYTFGSGTRLTVV.

For this clone: The same CDR3 arises from other DNA sequences in this sample as well. This sequence joins TRBV18 and TRBJ2-7; TRBD2 matches 7 bases. This CDR3 has 13 amino acids. Trimming at V came to 3 bases and at J to 3 bases, leaving 2 bases not matched to a gene. CDR1 KGHSH and CDR2 LQKENI come from the germline V gene. CDR3 sequence (DNA): TGTGCCAGCTCACCCGCTAGCGGCTACGAGCAGTACTTC. It codes for CASSPASGYEQYF. The whole variable domain, filled in from reference TRBV18 and TRBJ2-7, reads NAGVMQNPRHLVRRRGQEARLRCSPMKGHSHVYWYRQLPEEGLKFMVYLQKENIIDESGMPKERFSAEFPKEGPSILRIQQVVRGDSAAYFCASSPASGYEQYFGPGTRLTVT.

This sequence joins TRBV6-5 and TRBJ2-3; D call uncertain. The ends were cut back, 6 bases at V and 2 bases at J, with 12 bases in the middle. Germline CDR1 is MNHEY and CDR2 is SVGAGI. The CDR3 extends over 14 amino acids. CDR3 loop: CASRATRYTDTQYF. In DNA, the CDR3 is TGTGCCAGCAGAGCGACCCGTTACACAGATACGCAGTATTTT.

V is TRBV10-1 and J is TRBJ2-7, with unresolved D. V lost 0 bases and J 4 bases, leaving 7 bases between the germline ends. CDR3 size: 13 residues. Germline CDR1 reads WNHNN; CDR2 reads SYGVQD (reference sequence). The CDR3 loop is CASSESGLYEQYF. The CDR3 DNA follows: TGCGCCAGCAGTGAGTCAGGGCTGTACGAGCAGTACTTC.

V usage is TRBV29-1 and J usage is TRBJ1-1, with no clear D. CDR1 is SQVTM, CDR2 ANQGSEA, per germline. CDR3 length equals 13 residues. Trimming pared 5 bases from V and 3 bases from J, leaving 13 bases between. In DNA form, the CDR3 reads TGCAGCGTTCGTGTGGGGTTGGACACTGAAGCTTTCTTT. This gives the protein CSVRVGLDTEAFF.

The rearrangement joins TRBV5-4 to TRBJ2-3; perhaps D is TRBD1 or TRBD2 (5 bases each). V was cut by 5 bases and J by 2 bases, with 12 bases left in between. The CDR3 covers 14 residues. Germline V gives CDR1 SGHNT, CDR2 YYREEE (reference sequence). The CDR3 sequence is CASRRDLVTDTQYF. The DNA of the CDR3 is TGTGCCAGCAGACGGGACCTCGTCACAGATACGCAGTATTTT. Together with reference TRBV5-4 and TRBJ2-3, the CDR3 gives the full variable domain: ETGVTQSPTHLIKTRGQQVTLRCSSQSGHNTVSWYQQALGQGPQFIFQYYREEENGRGNFPPRFSGLQFPNYSSELNVNALELDDSALYLCASRRDLVTDTQYFGPGTRLTVL.

The J gene is TRBJ1-1, the V gene TRBV20-1; no reliable D call. V gave up 7 bases and J gave up 2 bases, with 5 bases separating them. This CDR3 comprises 10 residues. The germline V gene has CDR1 DFQATT and CDR2 SNEGSKA (reference sequence). CDR3 amino acids: CSGYNTEAFF. As DNA, the CDR3 is TGCAGTGGTTATAACACTGAAGCTTTCTTT.

The sample holds a few counts of this clone. V is TRBV15 and J is TRBJ2-1, with D uncertain. CDR3 length: 13 amino acids. CDR1 LNHNV and CDR2 YYDKDF come from the germline V gene (reference sequence). V lost 2 bases and J lost 10, with 12 bases in between. This CDR3 reads CATSRPPTVEQFF. CDR3 nucleotides: TGTGCCACCAGCAGACCTCCGACTGTAGAGCAGTTCTTC. The entire variable domain, with the rest obtained from reference TRBV15 and TRBJ2-1, is as follows: DAMVIQNPRYQVTQFGKPVTLSCSQTLNHNVMYWYQQKSSQAPKLLFHYYDKDFNNEADTPDNFQSRRPNTSFCFLDIRSPGLGDTAMYLCATSRPPTVEQFFGPGTRLTVL.

The chain employs TRBV9 and TRBJ2-7; D possibly matches TRBD1 or TRBD2 (5 bases each). The CDR3 has 15 amino acids. The V and J ends lost 0 bases and 5 bases respectively, with 15 bases between them. Germline-derived CDR1 and CDR2 are SGDLS and YYNGEE. Here the CDR3 DNA reads TGTGCCAGCAGCGTAGCCGGGGACCGCTGGGACGAGCAGTACTTC. This sequence encodes CASSVAGDRWDEQYF.

This chain links TRBV7-2 with TRBJ2-3; weak D call: TRBD2 (6 bases). This CDR3 is built from 16 residues. V shed 5 bases and J shed 3 bases, with 18 bases lying between them. Germline CDR1 and CDR2: SGHTA and FQGNSA. For the CDR3, the DNA is TGTGCCAGCAGCCGGGGGTGGGGAGAGTGGACAGATACGCAGTATTTT. Residues: CASSRGWGEWTDTQYF.

The V gene is TRBV5-8, the J gene TRBJ2-6; D ambiguous. CDR3 length: 15 amino acids. Germline CDR1 SGHTS, CDR2 YDEGEE. V lost 1 base and J lost 0, with 5 bases in between. The CDR3 coding sequence is TGTGCCAGCAGCTTGACGAACTCTGGGGCCAACGTCCTGACTTTC. Residues: CASSLTNSGANVLTF. The full variable domain, completed using reference TRBV5-8 and TRBJ2-6, is EAGVTQSPTHLIKTRGQQATLRCSPISGHTSVYWYQQALGLGLQFLLWYDEGEERNRGNFPPRFSGRQFPNYSSELNVNALELEDSALYLCASSLTNSGANVLTFGAGSRLTVL.

V gene TRBV7-3 combines with J gene TRBJ1-1; the D is unclear. The CDR3 sequence is 14 residues long. CDR1 is SGHTA and CDR2 is FQGTGA in the germline V gene. V shed 1 base and J shed 8 bases, with 14 bases lying between them. The CDR3 reads CASSLNGGGDEAFF. The CDR3 DNA sequence: TGTGCCAGCAGCTTAAATGGAGGAGGAGACGAAGCTTTCTTT.

Remarks on this clone: Different DNA sequences within this sample yield the same CDR3. The V gene is TRBV29-1, the J gene TRBJ1-1, with TRBD1 as a possible D gene (5 bases). The CDR3 has 12 residues. Germline V lookup: CDR1 SQVTM, CDR2 ANQGSEA. V was pared by 4 bases and J by 6 bases, with 12 bases between. The CDR3, as DNA: TGCAGCGTTGCCGGGGGAATCGCTGAAGCTTTCTTT. This sequence encodes CSVAGGIAEAFF.

DNA of the CDR3: TGTGCCAGCAGCTTAGGGCCGAACACTGAAGCTTTCTTT. It specifies CASSLGPNTEAFF. This chain joins TRBV11-3 and TRBJ1-1; D is unclear. Germline V CDR1 and CDR2: SGHNT, YENEEA. V was cut by 1 base and J by 1 base, with 4 bases left in between. This CDR3 region has 13 residues.

This rearrangement joins TRBV18 to TRBJ2-2; a weak D match, TRBD2 (5 bases). This CDR3 is 12 amino acids long. Trimming shortened V by 5 bases and J by 6 bases, and 7 bases separated the two germline ends. In germline, CDR1 is KGHSH, CDR2 LQKENI. The DNA for the CDR3 is TGTGCCAGCTCAGCGGACTCCGGGGAGCTGTTTTTT. It codes for CASSADSGELFF. The full variable domain, with the rest looked up from reference TRBV18 and TRBJ2-2, is NAGVMQNPRHLVRRRGQEARLRCSPMKGHSHVYWYRQLPEEGLKFMVYLQKENIIDESGMPKERFSAEFPKEGPSILRIQQVVRGDSAAYFCASSADSGELFFGEGSRLTVL.

The chain has TRBV5-1 and TRBJ2-1; TRBD2 agrees at 12 bases. CDR3 length: 16 amino acids. The J segment lost 0 bases and the V segment lost 4 bases, leaving 2 bases of the junction unmatched. CDR1 SGHRS and CDR2 YFSETQ come from the germline V gene. The CDR3 is CASSRTSGNSYNEQFF. The CDR3 coding sequence is TGCGCCAGCAGCAGGACTAGCGGGAACTCCTACAATGAGCAGTTCTTC.

The V call is TRBV7-3, the J call TRBJ2-1; 7 positions match TRBD2. J was trimmed by 3 bases and V by 5 bases; bases with no gene match: 7. Germline lookup yields CDR1 SGHTA and CDR2 FQGTGA. The CDR3 has 15 residues. CDR3 coding DNA: TGTGCCAGCAGCCGGGGACTACAGTACTACAATGAGCAGTTCTTC. Amino acid sequence: CASSRGLQYYNEQFF.

V is TRBV5-1 and J is TRBJ2-5; 7 positions agree with TRBD1. From germline, CDR1 is SGHRS and CDR2 YFSETQ. V lost 0 bases and J lost 2; bases outside the gene matches: 7. The CDR3 has 16 amino acids. The CDR3 protein is CASSLVGTAYQETQYF. The CDR3 DNA reads TGCGCCAGCAGCTTGGTGGGGACAGCGTATCAAGAGACCCAGTACTTC.

The chain recombines TRBV7-9 with TRBJ2-1; a possible D gene is TRBD2 (5 bases). Per germline, CDR1 SEHNR and CDR2 FQNEAQ (reference sequence). CDR3 size: 13 residues. The ends were cut back, 4 bases at V and 9 bases at J, with 13 bases in the middle. The CDR3 loop is CASSSRGSGEQFF. As DNA, the CDR3 is TGTGCCAGCAGCTCTAGAGGCAGCGGTGAGCAGTTCTTC.

J is TRBJ2-7 and V is TRBV6-1, with 10 bases lining up with TRBD1. In germline, CDR1 is MNHNS, CDR2 SASEGT. There are 14 residues in the CDR3. V gave up 11 bases and J gave up 2 bases; unmatched junction bases: 9. CDR3 sequence reads: CAPDWTGGTYEQYF. DNA of the CDR3: TGTGCCCCAGACTGGACAGGGGGAACCTACGAGCAGTACTTC.

This rearrangement joins TRBV5-1 to TRBJ1-5; the D is unclear. V gave up 4 bases and J gave up 1 base, with 6 bases separating them. CDR3 length: 13 amino acids. The germline V gene has CDR1 SGHRS and CDR2 YFSETQ. The CDR3 here is CASSEGSNQPQHF. The CDR3 DNA reads as TGCGCCAGCAGCGAGGGAAGCAATCAGCCCCAGCATTTT. Variable domain in full (rest from reference TRBV5-1 and TRBJ1-5): KAGVTQTPRYLIKTRGQQVTLSCSPISGHRSVSWYQQTPGQGLQFLFEYFSETQRNKGNFPGRFSGRQFSNSRSEMNVSTLELGDSALYLCASSEGSNQPQHFGDGTRLSIL.